One sample yielded the 8 T cell receptor beta chains listed below, sequenced in a study of human T cells and chemical hapten exposure. TCRdb passed the RACE reads through MiXCR, listing each CDR3 protein once. The data hold about 120,000 distinct CDR3 sequences, with about 13% observed a single time. Sample time point: pre-sensitization, week 0. The treatment is: therapeutic diphenylcyclopropenone sensitization with weekly scalp DPC. The sequences come from whole blood, collected in connection with sensitization to the hapten diphenylcyclopropenone (DPC). The receptors shown here come from a woman aged 18-29 years with alopecia areata. Some clones in this sample may be carry-over from other donors' samples.

In DNA, the CDR3 is TGTGCCAGCCGGCCGGCGAACACCGGGGAGCTGTTTTTT. Amino acids: CASRPANTGELFF. This chain joins TRBV12-3 or TRBV12-4 and TRBJ2-2, with D unresolved. The CDR3 contains 13 residues. Trimming cost V 8 bases and J 0 bases, with 7 bases left between them.

In this sample, this clonotype turned up a few times. J is TRBJ1-1 and V is TRBV18; TRBD1 might be the D (6 bases). Trimming removed 3 bases from V and 7 bases from J, with 21 bases in between. The CDR3 has 16 amino acids. Germline CDR1 is KGHSH and CDR2 is LQKENI. The CDR3 spells CASSPGASGPRGEAFF. The DNA of the CDR3 is TGTGCCAGCTCACCGGGGGCCTCGGGCCCGCGGGGTGAAGCTTTCTTT.

This clonotype showed up many times. V usage is TRBV28 and J usage is TRBJ1-6; no reliable D call. Germline V gives CDR1 MDHEN, CDR2 SYDVKM. The germline V and J ends were trimmed by 2 bases and 10 bases, with 9 bases remaining between them. This CDR3 is 13 amino acids long. The CDR3 region has the DNA TGTGCCAGCAGTTTAGCTCGGTGGTCACCCCTCCACTTT. Amino acid sequence: CASSLARWSPLHF.

There are many counts of this clonotype. V is TRBV6-6 and J is TRBJ2-1, with D tentatively TRBD1 or TRBD2 (6 bases each). V was pared by 4 bases and J by 4 bases, with 11 bases between. Looked up from germline, CDR1 is MNHNY and CDR2 is SVGAGI (reference sequence). The CDR3 loop spans 14 amino acids. CDR3 protein: CASSWGAGYNEQFF. The CDR3 nucleotides read TGTGCCAGCAGTTGGGGGGCCGGATACAATGAGCAGTTCTTC.

The table lists this clonotype with a few counts. V usage is TRBV4-3 and J usage is TRBJ2-7; TRBD1 might be the D (6 bases). Per the germline V gene, CDR1 is LGHNA and CDR2 is YSLEER. The CDR3 has 16 residues. Trimming removed 0 bases at V and 6 bases at J, with 18 bases between. Here the CDR3 reads CASSQEAGARITEQYF. The CDR3, as DNA: TGCGCCAGCAGCCAAGAGGCAGGGGCCAGGATTACCGAGCAGTACTTC.

This clonotype came up many times. V and J are TRBV6-2 or TRBV6-3 and TRBJ1-5, with D possibly matching TRBD1 (5 bases). The V end lost 0 bases, the J end lost 6 bases, and 9 bases lay between the germline ends. The CDR3 length is 14 residues. Germline CDR1 and CDR2: MNHEY and SVGEGT. CDR3 coding DNA: TGTGCCAGCAGTTACTCAGGGGATCGTCAGCCCCAGCATTTT. Encoded protein: CASSYSGDRQPQHF.

The chain uses TRBV20-1 and TRBJ1-1; no clear D. CDR3 size: 11 residues. Between the trimmed V and J ends, which lost 5 bases and 5 bases, there was a span of 9 bases. Germline V gene lookup returns CDR1 DFQATT and CDR2 SNEGSKA (reference sequence). The CDR3 loop reads CSARPRTEAFF. The CDR3 DNA follows: TGCAGTGCTCGGCCCCGGACTGAAGCTTTCTTT.

This clonotype was seen repeatedly, ten times or more. The chain uses TRBV6-7 and TRBJ1-6, with 7 bases that match TRBD1. TRBV6-7 is an open reading frame whose function is uncertain. This CDR3 has 15 amino acids. The V and J ends lost 5 bases and 9 bases, in that order; junction bases with no gene match: 10. The CDR3 DNA sequence: TGTGCCAGCAGTGCTGACAGGGAAAGGCTTTCACCCCTCCACTTT. It codes for CASSADRERLSPLHF.